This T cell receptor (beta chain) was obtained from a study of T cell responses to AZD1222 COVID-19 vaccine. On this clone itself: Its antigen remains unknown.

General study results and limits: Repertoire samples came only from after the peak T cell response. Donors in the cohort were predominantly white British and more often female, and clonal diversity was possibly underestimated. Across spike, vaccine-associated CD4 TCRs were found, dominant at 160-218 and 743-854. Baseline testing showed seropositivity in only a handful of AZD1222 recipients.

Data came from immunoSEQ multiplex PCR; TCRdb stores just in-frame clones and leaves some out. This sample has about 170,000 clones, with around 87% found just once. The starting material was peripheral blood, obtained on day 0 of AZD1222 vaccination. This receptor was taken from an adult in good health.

CDR3 residues: CAIRDIPGTRKPGANTGELFF. CDR3 DNA: TGTGCCATCCGAGACATCCCCGGGACTAGAAAGCCGGGGGCGAACACCGGGGAGCTGTTTTTT. This rearrangement joins TRBV10-3 to TRBJ2-2; 8 bases are a match to TRBD2. J gave up 0 bases and V 8 bases, and 23 bases lay outside the gene matches. This CDR3 has 21 amino acids. Germline lookup yields CDR1 ENHRY and CDR2 SYGVKD.